One T cell receptor (beta chain) is described in this entry. The participants were between about 18 and 90 years old and came from fewer than 25 US areas. Membership in each cohort depended on participant-reported clinical history. This specimen belongs to a study of blood T cell repertoires in COVID-19. Study details: Acute-phase and convalescent COVID-19 samples originated in the United States, Italy and Spain.

V lost 5 bases and J 0 bases, leaving 10 bases between the germline ends. The CDR3 consists of 14 residues. The germline V gene encodes CDR1 WNHNN and CDR2 SYGVQD (reference sequence). The protocol was immunoSEQ multiplex PCR, while the TCRdb copy is restricted to in-frame clones and leaves out a portion. The sample comprises about 270,000 clones, 80% to 90% of which are singletons, and 2.4% rests with the top ten. This receptor was identified in a young woman who had recovered from COVID-19. The V and J genes are TRBV10-1 and TRBJ1-2; unclear D gene. The material sequenced was PBMCs or T cells enriched from blood (not recorded which). The CDR3 sequence is CASSPDGANYGYTF. As DNA, the CDR3 is TGCGCCAGCAGTCCCGACGGAGCTAACTATGGCTACACCTTC.